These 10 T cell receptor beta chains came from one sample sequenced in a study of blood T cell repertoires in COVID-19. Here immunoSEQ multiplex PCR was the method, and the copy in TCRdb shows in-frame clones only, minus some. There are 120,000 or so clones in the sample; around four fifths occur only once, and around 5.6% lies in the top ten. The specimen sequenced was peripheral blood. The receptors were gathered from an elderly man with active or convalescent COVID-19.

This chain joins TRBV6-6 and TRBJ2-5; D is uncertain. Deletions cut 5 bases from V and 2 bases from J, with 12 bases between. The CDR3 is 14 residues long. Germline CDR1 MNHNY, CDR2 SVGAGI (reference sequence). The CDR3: CASSPTTPQETQYF. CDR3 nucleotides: TGTGCCAGCAGTCCGACGACACCACAAGAGACCCAGTACTTC.

The CDR3 loop is CASSQERVTGELFF. In DNA form, the CDR3 reads TGCGCCAGCAGCCAAGAGAGGGTTACCGGGGAGCTGTTTTTT. The V and J genes are TRBV4-3 and TRBJ2-2, with D perhaps TRBD2 (5 bases). CDR1 is LGHNA and CDR2 is YSLEER in the germline V gene. The CDR3 is 14 amino acids. The V and J ends lost 0 bases and 5 bases respectively, with 7 bases between them.

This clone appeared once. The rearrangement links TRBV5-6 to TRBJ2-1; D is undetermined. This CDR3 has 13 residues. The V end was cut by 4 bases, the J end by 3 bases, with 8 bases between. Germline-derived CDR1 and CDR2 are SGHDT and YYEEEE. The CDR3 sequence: CASSPTGYNEQFF. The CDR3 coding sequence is TGTGCCAGCAGCCCAACGGGCTACAATGAGCAGTTCTTC.

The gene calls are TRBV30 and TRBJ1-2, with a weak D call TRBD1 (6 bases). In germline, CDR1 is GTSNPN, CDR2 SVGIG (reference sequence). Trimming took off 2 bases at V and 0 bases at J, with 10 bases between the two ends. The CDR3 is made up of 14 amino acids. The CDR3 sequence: CAWSLGQANYGYTF. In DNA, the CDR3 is TGTGCCTGGAGTTTGGGACAAGCTAACTATGGCTACACCTTC.

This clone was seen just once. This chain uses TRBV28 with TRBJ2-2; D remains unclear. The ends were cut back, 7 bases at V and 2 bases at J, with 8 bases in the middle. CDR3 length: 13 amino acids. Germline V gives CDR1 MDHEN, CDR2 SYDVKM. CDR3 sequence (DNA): TGTGCCAGCACGCAGATTAACACCGGGGAGCTGTTTTTT. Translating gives CASTQINTGELFF.

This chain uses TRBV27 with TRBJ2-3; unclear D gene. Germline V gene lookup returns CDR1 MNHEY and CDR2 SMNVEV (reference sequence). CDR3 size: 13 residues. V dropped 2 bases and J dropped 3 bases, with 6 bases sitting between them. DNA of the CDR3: TGTGCCAGCAGTTTAATCGGGACAGATACGCAGTATTTT. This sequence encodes CASSLIGTDTQYF.

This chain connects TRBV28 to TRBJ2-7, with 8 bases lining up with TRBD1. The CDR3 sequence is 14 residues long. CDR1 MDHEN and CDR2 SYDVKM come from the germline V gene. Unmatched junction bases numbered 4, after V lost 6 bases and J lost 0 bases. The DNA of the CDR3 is TGTGCCAGCAGGGGGACAGGCAACTCCTACGAGCAGTACTTC. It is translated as CASRGTGNSYEQYF.

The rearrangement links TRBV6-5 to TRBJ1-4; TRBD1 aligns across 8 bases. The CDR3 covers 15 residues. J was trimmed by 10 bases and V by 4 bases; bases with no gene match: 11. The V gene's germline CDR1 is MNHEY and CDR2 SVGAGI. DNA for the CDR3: TGTGCCAGCAGTTCGGGGGACAGGCCGGCCGGAAAACTGTTTTTT. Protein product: CASSSGDRPAGKLFF.

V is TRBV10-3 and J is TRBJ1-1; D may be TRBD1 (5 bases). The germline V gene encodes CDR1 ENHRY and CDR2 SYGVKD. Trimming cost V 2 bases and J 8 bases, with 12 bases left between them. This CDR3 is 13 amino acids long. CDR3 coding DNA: TGTGCCATCAGTGAGGACGTAAAGGGGGAAGCTTTCTTT. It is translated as CAISEDVKGEAFF.

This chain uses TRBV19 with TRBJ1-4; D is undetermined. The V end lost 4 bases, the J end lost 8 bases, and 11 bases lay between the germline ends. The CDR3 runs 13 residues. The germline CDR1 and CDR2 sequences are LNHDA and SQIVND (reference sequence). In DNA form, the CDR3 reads TGTGCCAGTAGTAGCCAGGATAGGGAAAAACTGTTTTTT. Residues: CASSSQDREKLFF.